A single sample is the source of the 4 T cell receptor beta chains below, sequenced in a study of blood T cell repertoires in COVID-19. Method: immunoSEQ multiplex PCR; TCRdb's copy keeps in-frame clones and lacks some. The profile shows more than 55,000 clones, 70% to 90% of them singletons. Sequenced input: peripheral blood. The receptors stem from a woman older than 75 with acute or convalescent COVID-19.

The CDR3: CASRLQGESYEQYF. For the CDR3, the DNA is TGTGCCAGCCGTTTACAGGGGGAATCCTACGAGCAGTACTTC. The V and J genes are TRBV2 and TRBJ2-7, with 8 bases identical to TRBD1. The CDR3 is 14 amino acids. Germline values: CDR1 SNHLY, CDR2 FYNNEI. Trimming at V came to 8 bases and at J to 1 base, leaving 7 bases not matched to a gene.

The chain carries TRBV6-5 and TRBJ1-1; D gene ambiguous. Trimming removed 7 bases from V and 8 bases from J, with 14 bases in between. The CDR3 extends over 12 amino acids. CDR1 is MNHEY and CDR2 is SVGAGI in the germline V gene. This CDR3 reads CASNRQFNEAFF. In DNA form, the CDR3 reads TGTGCCAGCAATCGCCAGTTCAACGAAGCTTTCTTT.

This sequence joins TRBV7-2 and TRBJ2-1; 10 nucleotides line up with TRBD2. Per the germline V gene, CDR1 is SGHTA and CDR2 is FQGNSA. The CDR3 is 17 amino acids. Trimming cost V 3 bases and J 4 bases; bases outside gene matches: 9. The CDR3 region is CASSFSSGGQGYNEQFF. The CDR3 coding sequence is TGTGCCAGCAGCTTTAGTAGCGGGGGGCAGGGATACAATGAGCAGTTCTTC.

This clone was found once. The chain employs TRBV28 and TRBJ2-2; 7 bases fit TRBD2. The CDR3 runs to 16 residues. V lost 5 bases to trimming and J lost 1 base; unmatched junction nucleotides: 7. Germline V gene lookup returns CDR1 MDHEN and CDR2 SYDVKM. CDR3 in DNA: TGTGCCAGCAGTAGACCTTCGGGGGGGAACACCGGGGAGCTGTTTTTT. Translation: CASSRPSGGNTGELFF. The whole variable domain, filled in from reference TRBV28 and TRBJ2-2, reads DVKVTQSSRYLVKRTGEKVFLECVQDMDHENMFWYRQDPGLGLRLIYFSYDVKMKEKGDIPEGYSVSREKKERFSLILESASTNQTSMYLCASSRPSGGNTGELFFGEGSRLTVL.